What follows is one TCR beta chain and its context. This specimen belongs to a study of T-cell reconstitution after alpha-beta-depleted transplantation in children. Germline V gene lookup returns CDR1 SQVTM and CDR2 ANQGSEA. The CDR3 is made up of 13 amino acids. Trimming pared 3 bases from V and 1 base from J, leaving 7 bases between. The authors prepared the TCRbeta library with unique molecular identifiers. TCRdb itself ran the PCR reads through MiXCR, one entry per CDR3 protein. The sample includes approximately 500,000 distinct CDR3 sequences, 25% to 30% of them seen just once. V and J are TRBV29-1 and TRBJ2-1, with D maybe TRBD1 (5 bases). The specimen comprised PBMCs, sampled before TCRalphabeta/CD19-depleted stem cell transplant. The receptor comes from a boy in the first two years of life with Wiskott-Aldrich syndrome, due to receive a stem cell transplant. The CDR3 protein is CSVEGRSYNEQFF. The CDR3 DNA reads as TGCAGCGTTGAGGGGCGTTCCTACAATGAGCAGTTCTTC.